These 29 T cell receptor beta chains share one sample of origin, sequenced in a study of T-cell reconstitution after alpha-beta-depleted transplantation in children. Preparing the TCRbeta library involved the use of unique molecular identifiers. TCRdb re-called the PCR reads through MiXCR, storing one row per CDR3 protein. Of 95,000 to 150,000 distinct CDR3 sequences in the sample, 20% to 25% were seen once. The sample in question was PBMCs, mostly from graft donor cells, obtained 180 days after TCRalphabeta/CD19-depleted stem cell transplant. Receptors originate from a male patient between 2 and 9 years old who had a stem cell transplant for chronic granulomatous disease, so the T cells may come from the graft donor.

This clonotype was seen ten or more times. The chain links TRBV20-1 to TRBJ1-5; D is perhaps TRBD1 (5 bases). Trimming removed 4 bases at V and 1 base at J, with 11 bases between. The germline CDR1 and CDR2 sequences are DFQATT and SNEGSKA (reference sequence). The CDR3 is 14 residues long. The CDR3 is CSAITRQSNQPQHF. CDR3 DNA: TGCAGTGCTATCACAAGACAGAGCAATCAGCCCCAGCATTTT.

The chain carries TRBV7-8 and TRBJ1-1; possibly TRBD1 for D (5 bases). The germline CDR1 and CDR2 sequences are SGHVS and FQNEAQ. CDR3 size: 15 residues. V gave up 0 bases and J gave up 4 bases, with 12 bases separating them. Here the CDR3 reads CASSLAGGFGTEAFF. CDR3 bases: TGTGCCAGCAGCTTAGCGGGGGGGTTCGGCACTGAAGCTTTCTTT.

This clonotype was recorded at least ten times. The genes are TRBV7-9 and TRBJ2-1, with 10 bases fitting TRBD2. Germline-derived CDR1 and CDR2 are SEHNR and FQNEAQ (reference sequence). V lost 4 bases, J lost 4 bases, and 7 bases stayed unmatched. CDR3 length: 16 residues. The CDR3 sequence is CASSSQRGGWYNEQFF. The CDR3 DNA reads TGTGCCAGCAGCTCCCAGCGGGGGGGCTGGTACAATGAGCAGTTCTTC.

The gene calls are TRBV7-9 and TRBJ2-3; no reliable D call. Germline lookup yields CDR1 SEHNR and CDR2 FQNEAQ (reference sequence). This CDR3 spans 14 amino acids. V was shortened by 4 bases and J by 1 base, with 9 bases between the two germline ends. The CDR3 reads CASSSLGRTDTQYF. Written as DNA, the CDR3 is TGTGCCAGCAGCTCCTTGGGTCGCACAGATACGCAGTATTTT.

The chain uses TRBV20-1 and TRBJ1-4, with a tentative D call TRBD1 (5 bases). The germline V gene encodes CDR1 DFQATT and CDR2 SNEGSKA (reference sequence). V gave up 1 base and J gave up 0 bases, with 15 bases separating them. The CDR3 has 17 residues. CDR3 amino acids: CSARGVGDEATNEKLFF. CDR3 DNA sequence: TGCAGTGCTAGAGGGGTCGGGGACGAGGCAACTAATGAAAAACTGTTTTTT.

This clonotype has more than one count but fewer than ten. The rearrangement uses TRBV7-2 and TRBJ2-1; 8 bases map to TRBD2. CDR3 size: 15 residues. Germline lookup yields CDR1 SGHTA and CDR2 FQGNSA. After removal of 4 bases from V and 4 bases from J, the junction contained 6 bases not matched to a gene. In DNA form, the CDR3 reads TGTGCCAGCAGCTCCTGGGGCGGGGGGTACAATGAGCAGTTCTTC. Protein sequence: CASSSWGGGYNEQFF.

The rearrangement uses TRBV4-2 and TRBJ2-3; 9 bases line up with TRBD2. The V gene's germline CDR1 is LGHNA and CDR2 YNFKEQ. There are 18 residues in the CDR3. Trimming at V came to 0 bases and at J to 7 bases, leaving 14 bases not matched to a gene. The CDR3 nucleotides read TGTGCCAGCAGCCAAGATTTCGCGAGACTAGCGGTTCCCTATACGCAGTATTTT. Its translation is CASSQDFARLAVPYTQYF.

J is TRBJ2-1 and V is TRBV18, with 10 bases identical to TRBD2. The J segment lost 9 bases and the V segment lost 6 bases, leaving 8 bases of the junction unmatched. CDR1 and CDR2 from the germline V gene are KGHSH and LQKENI. The CDR3 is 14 amino acids. CDR3 nucleotides: TGTGCCAGCTCTCCTAGCGGGGGAAGGAGTGAGCAGTTCTTC. Amino acid sequence: CASSPSGGRSEQFF.

The sample holds many counts of this clonotype. This chain connects TRBV29-1 to TRBJ1-1, with no clear D. The CDR3 totals 14 residues. Germline CDR1 SQVTM, CDR2 ANQGSEA. V lost 5 bases, J lost 1 base, and 14 bases lay in between. The CDR3 loop is CSVYVTDSNTEAFF. The CDR3 DNA sequence: TGCAGCGTTTACGTAACTGATTCGAACACTGAAGCTTTCTTT.

The CDR3 sequence is CSAIQGSSGNTIYF. The DNA of the CDR3 is TGCAGTGCTATTCAGGGGAGCTCTGGAAACACCATATATTTT. The chain is built from TRBV20-1 and TRBJ1-3; D might be TRBD1 (6 bases). There are 14 residues in the CDR3. The germline CDR1 and CDR2 sequences are DFQATT and SNEGSKA (reference sequence). Trimming took 4 bases from V and 0 from J, leaving 10 bases between them.

The chain has TRBV6-9 and TRBJ2-2; D call uncertain. This CDR3 has 13 residues. V dropped 7 bases and J dropped 5 bases, with 11 bases sitting between them. CDR1 is MNHGY and CDR2 is SVAAGI in the germline V gene. The CDR3 is CASIAPRTGELFF. Written as DNA, the CDR3 is TGTGCCAGCATAGCCCCCCGTACCGGGGAGCTGTTTTTT.

This chain connects TRBV29-1 to TRBJ2-1; 10 bases fit TRBD2. The CDR3 contains 18 residues. V gave up 2 bases and J gave up 8 bases; unmatched junction bases: 18. The germline gives CDR1 SQVTM, CDR2 ANQGSEA. CDR3 loop: CSVEPRAGGPCYWDEQFF. CDR3 bases: TGCAGCGTTGAACCCAGAGCGGGAGGGCCATGTTATTGGGATGAGCAGTTCTTC.

This chain connects TRBV20-1 to TRBJ2-1, with 7 bases lining up with TRBD2. V shed 1 base and J 0 bases; nucleotides not matched to a gene: 3. The length of the CDR3 is 15 residues. The germline V gene has CDR1 DFQATT and CDR2 SNEGSKA (reference sequence). The CDR3 region has the DNA TGCAGTGCTAGAGTGGGCGGGAGCTCCTACAATGAGCAGTTCTTC. It codes for CSARVGGSSYNEQFF.

The table lists this clonotype with a few counts. J is TRBJ1-2 and V is TRBV12-3 or TRBV12-4; possible D gene TRBD1, 5 bases. The CDR3 has 15 amino acids. Trimming took off 1 base at V and 3 bases at J, with 12 bases between the two ends. The CDR3 reads CASSLVGPPDYGYTF. The CDR3 DNA reads as TGTGCCAGCAGTTTAGTGGGGCCTCCCGACTATGGCTACACCTTC.

This clonotype was seen once. The chain's CDR3 is CATRVAFTYNEQFF. The DNA for the CDR3 is TGTGCCACAAGGGTAGCGTTTACCTACAATGAGCAGTTCTTC. This chain uses TRBV6-2 or TRBV6-3 with TRBJ2-1, with D maybe TRBD2 (5 bases). Germline lookup yields CDR1 MNHEY and CDR2 SVGEGT. The V gene lost 10 bases and the J gene lost 2 bases, with 15 bases spanning the gap. The CDR3 loop spans 14 amino acids.

This clonotype was observed a handful of times. The chain carries TRBV4-3 and TRBJ2-3; 7 bases map to TRBD2. Germline CDR1 reads LGHNA; CDR2 reads YSLEER. V was clipped by 0 bases and J by 3 bases; unmatched bases: 9. The CDR3 is 17 amino acids. CDR3 in amino acids: CASSQDRDFGGTDTQYF. The CDR3 region has the DNA TGCGCCAGCAGCCAAGATCGGGACTTCGGGGGGACAGATACGCAGTATTTT.

The DNA for the CDR3 is TGTGCCAGCAGTTTTATCGGCAGATACGAGCAGTACTTC. It codes for CASSFIGRYEQYF. The V call is TRBV28, the J call TRBJ2-7, with no clear D. Germline CDR1 and CDR2: MDHEN and SYDVKM. V lost 3 bases, J lost 4 bases, and 10 bases lay in between. This CDR3 comprises 13 residues.

This clonotype turned up a few times. The chain uses TRBV20-1 and TRBJ2-5; tentative D call: TRBD1 (6 bases). The CDR3 is 15 residues long. The V end was cut by 2 bases, the J end by 9 bases, with 22 bases between. The V gene's germline CDR1 is DFQATT and CDR2 SNEGSKA (reference sequence). Written as DNA, the CDR3 is TGCAGTGCTAGACCCAGGGGACCGACCTTCGGGCCCCAGTACTTC. This gives the protein CSARPRGPTFGPQYF.

This clonotype was counted ten times or more. The chain has TRBV28 and TRBJ2-1; D is perhaps TRBD2 (5 bases). The CDR3 covers 15 residues. Trimming took 3 bases from V and 2 from J, leaving 11 bases between them. Germline CDR1 MDHEN, CDR2 SYDVKM. The CDR3 DNA reads TGTGCCAGCAGTTTCGTCGGGGTCCCCTACAATGAGCAGTTCTTC. Encoded protein: CASSFVGVPYNEQFF.

This clonotype was counted at least ten times. The genes are TRBV6-5 and TRBJ2-3; 8 bases map to TRBD2. Germline CDR1 MNHEY, CDR2 SVGAGI. V trimming: 5 bases; J trimming: 6 bases; junction bases outside the gene matches: 7. The CDR3 is 14 amino acids. CDR3 region: CASSSGGIADTQYF. Written as DNA, the CDR3 is TGTGCCAGCAGTAGCGGGGGAATCGCTGATACGCAGTATTTT.

This chain connects TRBV27 to TRBJ2-7, with 7 bases that match TRBD1. The length of the CDR3 is 13 residues. The trim removed 5 bases at V and 3 bases at J, leaving 4 bases unmatched. The germline gives CDR1 MNHEY, CDR2 SMNVEV (reference sequence). As DNA, the CDR3 is TGTGCCAGCAGTACAGGGGTGGGCTACGAGCAGTACTTC. Its protein is CASSTGVGYEQYF.

This clonotype appeared a few times. The chain combines TRBV27 with TRBJ2-4; no firm D call. In germline, CDR1 is MNHEY, CDR2 SMNVEV (reference sequence). Trimming pared 4 bases from V and 0 bases from J, leaving 10 bases between. The CDR3 covers 15 residues. The CDR3 nucleotides are TGTGCCAGCAGTTCCCCCGACATAGCCAAAAACATTCAGTACTTC. Translated: CASSSPDIAKNIQYF.

The chain has TRBV20-1 and TRBJ2-7; 7 nucleotides agree with TRBD1. This CDR3 is 16 amino acids long. V dropped 0 bases and J dropped 4; count of bases not matched to a gene: 12. CDR1 is DFQATT and CDR2 is SNEGSKA in the germline V gene (reference sequence). The CDR3 bases are TGCAGTGCTAGAGAGAACAACAGGGGTAGGTTATACGAGCAGTACTTC. Its translation is CSARENNRGRLYEQYF.

The J gene is TRBJ2-1, the V gene TRBV5-1; D perhaps matches TRBD2 (5 bases). Germline CDR1 reads SGHRS; CDR2 reads YFSETQ. The CDR3 extends over 14 amino acids. Trimming shortened V by 4 bases and J by 3 bases, and 11 bases separated the two germline ends. In DNA, the CDR3 is TGCGCCAGCAGCCTGGACTGGGGCTACAATGAGCAGTTCTTC. It codes for CASSLDWGYNEQFF.

V and J are TRBV12-3 or TRBV12-4 and TRBJ1-2; D not resolved. This CDR3 comprises 13 residues. V shed 2 bases and J shed 4 bases, with 8 bases lying between them. For the CDR3, the DNA is TGTGCCAGCAGTTTACAGGTTTTCTATGGCTACACCTTC. Amino acid sequence: CASSLQVFYGYTF.

The chain couples TRBV28 to TRBJ2-7, with TRBD1 matching 7 bases. The CDR3 is 15 residues long. Germline V gene data show CDR1 as MDHEN and CDR2 as SYDVKM. Trimming removed 5 bases from V and 0 bases from J; junction bases left unmatched: 7. CDR3 sequence (DNA): TGTGCCAGCAGTATACAGGGGCCCAGCTCCTACGAGCAGTACTTC. Its protein is CASSIQGPSSYEQYF.

The J gene is TRBJ2-7, the V gene TRBV30, with D possibly TRBD1 on 6 matching bases. The germline CDR1 and CDR2 sequences are GTSNPN and SVGIG (reference sequence). V gave up 0 bases and J gave up 3 bases, with 12 bases separating them. This CDR3 has 14 amino acids. The CDR3 is CAWSVFGRGYEQYF. CDR3 nucleotides: TGTGCCTGGAGTGTTTTCGGCAGGGGCTACGAGCAGTACTTC.

The V call is TRBV20-1, the J call TRBJ2-3; 7 positions agree with TRBD1. Germline CDR1 and CDR2: DFQATT and SNEGSKA (reference sequence). CDR3 size: 15 residues. V shed 6 bases, J shed 3 bases, and the junction held 12 bases outside the gene matches. This CDR3 is CSAKMSSGQTDTQYF. CDR3 sequence (DNA): TGCAGTGCCAAAATGTCATCGGGACAGACAGATACGCAGTATTTT.

In this sample, this clonotype turned up many times. The chain is built from TRBV28 and TRBJ2-5, with 11 nucleotides matching TRBD2. CDR1 is MDHEN, CDR2 SYDVKM, per germline. The CDR3 loop spans 15 amino acids. The J segment lost 5 bases and the V segment lost 5 bases, leaving 7 bases of the junction unmatched. The CDR3 nucleotides read TGTGCCAGCAGTCAACTAGCGGGAGCGGGGGAGACCCAGTACTTC. Amino acid sequence: CASSQLAGAGETQYF.